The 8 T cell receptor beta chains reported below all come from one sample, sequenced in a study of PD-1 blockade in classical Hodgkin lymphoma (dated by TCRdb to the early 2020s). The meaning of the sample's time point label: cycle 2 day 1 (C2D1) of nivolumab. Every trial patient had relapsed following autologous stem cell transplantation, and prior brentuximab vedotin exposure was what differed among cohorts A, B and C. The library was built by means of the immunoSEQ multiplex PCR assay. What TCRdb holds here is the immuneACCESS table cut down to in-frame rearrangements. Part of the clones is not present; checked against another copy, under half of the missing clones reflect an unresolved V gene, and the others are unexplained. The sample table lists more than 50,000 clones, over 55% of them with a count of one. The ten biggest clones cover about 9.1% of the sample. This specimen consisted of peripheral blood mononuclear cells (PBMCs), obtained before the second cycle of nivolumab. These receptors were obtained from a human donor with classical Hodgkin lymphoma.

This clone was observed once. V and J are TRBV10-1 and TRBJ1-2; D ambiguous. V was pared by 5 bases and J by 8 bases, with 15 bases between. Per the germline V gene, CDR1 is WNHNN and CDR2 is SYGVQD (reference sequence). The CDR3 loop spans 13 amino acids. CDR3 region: CASSPNPVGGYTF. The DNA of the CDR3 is TGCGCCAGCAGTCCGAACCCGGTGGGCGGCTACACCTTC.

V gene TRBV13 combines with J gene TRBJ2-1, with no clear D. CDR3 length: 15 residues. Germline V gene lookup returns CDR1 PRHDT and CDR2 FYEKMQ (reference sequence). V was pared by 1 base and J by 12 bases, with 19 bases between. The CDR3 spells CASSLDGPTTIRQFF. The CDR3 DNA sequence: TGTGCCAGCAGCTTAGACGGTCCCACGACAATTCGGCAGTTCTTC.

The CDR3 DNA reads as TGTGCCAGCAGTTCCTTAAGGGAAGCTTTCTTT. Residues: CASSSLREAFF. This sequence joins TRBV6-1 and TRBJ1-1; no clear D gene. V shed 5 bases and J shed 8 bases, with 9 bases lying between them. Per germline, CDR1 MNHNS and CDR2 SASEGT. The CDR3 is 11 residues long.

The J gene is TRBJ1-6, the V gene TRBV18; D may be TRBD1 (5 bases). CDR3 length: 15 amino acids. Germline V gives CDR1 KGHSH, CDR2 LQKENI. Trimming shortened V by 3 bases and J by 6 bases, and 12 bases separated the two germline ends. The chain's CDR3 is CASSPPGGGNSPLHF. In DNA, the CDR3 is TGTGCCAGCTCACCTCCCGGGGGAGGTAATTCACCCCTCCACTTT.

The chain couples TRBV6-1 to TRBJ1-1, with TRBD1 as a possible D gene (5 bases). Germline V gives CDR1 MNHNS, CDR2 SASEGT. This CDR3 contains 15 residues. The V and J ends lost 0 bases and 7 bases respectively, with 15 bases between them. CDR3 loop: CASSEAVGVTVEAFF. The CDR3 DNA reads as TGTGCCAGCAGTGAAGCGGTAGGGGTTACGGTTGAAGCTTTCTTT.

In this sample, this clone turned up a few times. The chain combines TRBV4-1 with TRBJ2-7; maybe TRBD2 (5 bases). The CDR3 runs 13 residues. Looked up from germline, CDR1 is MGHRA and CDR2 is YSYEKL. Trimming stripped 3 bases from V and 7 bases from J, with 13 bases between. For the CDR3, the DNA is TGCGCCAGCAGCCAGGGATTAGCGAAAGAGCAGTACTTC. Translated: CASSQGLAKEQYF.

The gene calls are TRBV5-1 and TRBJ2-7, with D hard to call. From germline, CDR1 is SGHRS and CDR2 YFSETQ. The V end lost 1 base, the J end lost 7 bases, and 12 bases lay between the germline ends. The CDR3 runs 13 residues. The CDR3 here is CASSLHVFREQYF. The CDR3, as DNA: TGCGCCAGCAGCTTGCACGTCTTCCGGGAGCAGTACTTC.

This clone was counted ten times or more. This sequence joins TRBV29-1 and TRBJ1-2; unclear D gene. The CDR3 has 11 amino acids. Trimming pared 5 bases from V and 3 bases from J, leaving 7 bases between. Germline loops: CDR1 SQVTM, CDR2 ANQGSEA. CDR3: CSVKLDYGYTF. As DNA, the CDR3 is TGCAGCGTTAAGCTCGACTATGGCTACACCTTC.